This passage covers 29 T cell receptor beta chains from one sample sequenced in a study of T cells after yellow fever vaccination (dated by TCRdb to between 2019 and 2020). The sample's treatment or condition, from its label and the paper: live attenuated yellow fever vaccine strain. The library was prepared using 5' RACE. The sample was run on an Illumina HiSeq 2500. The public reads were run again by TCRdb, first through fastp at Q25 and then through MiXCR, and only productive beta chains were kept. When rows share a CDR3 protein, they turn into one entry using the most common DNA and genes. Present in this sample are 510,000 or so distinct CDR3 sequences, roughly 19% of which were seen just once. 14% of the sample belongs to the ten largest clones. Material: PBMCs, obtained 15 days after the yellow fever booster vaccination. The receptors originated from a man aged 25-45 years who received the YFV17D yellow fever vaccine.

This rearrangement joins TRBV14 to TRBJ2-1; D not certain. This CDR3 comprises 15 residues. The V gene lost 4 bases and the J gene lost 3 bases, with 13 bases spanning the gap. From germline, CDR1 is SGHDN and CDR2 FVKESK. CDR3: CASSRPGPNYNEQFF. CDR3 bases: TGTGCCAGCAGCCGACCCGGACCGAACTACAATGAGCAGTTCTTC. Looking up the rest from reference TRBV14 and TRBJ2-1 gives the full variable domain: EAGVTQFPSHSVIEKGQTVTLRCDPISGHDNLYWYRRVMGKEIKFLLHFVKESKQDESGMPNNRFLAERTGGTYSTLKVQPAELEDSGVYFCASSRPGPNYNEQFFGPGTRLTVL.

The rearrangement uses TRBV12-3 or TRBV12-4 and TRBJ2-7; D not certain. The CDR3 covers 11 residues. V lost 2 bases and J lost 9, with 8 bases in between. CDR3 loop: CASSLFGWQYF. CDR3 DNA: TGTGCCAGCAGTTTATTCGGTTGGCAGTACTTC.

The rearrangement uses TRBV11-2 and TRBJ2-1, with D maybe TRBD2 (5 bases). Germline V gene sequence: CDR1 SGHAT, CDR2 FQNNGV. The length of the CDR3 is 18 residues. Trimming cost V 2 bases and J 0 bases, with 17 bases left between them. This CDR3 is CASSLPLVRGSSYNEQFF. CDR3 in DNA: TGTGCCAGCAGCTTACCCCTCGTGAGAGGGAGCTCCTACAATGAGCAGTTCTTC. Looking up the rest from reference TRBV11-2 and TRBJ2-1 gives the full variable domain: EAGVAQSPRYKIIEKRQSVAFWCNPISGHATLYWYQQILGQGPKLLIQFQNNGVVDDSQLPKDRFSAERLKGVDSTLKIQPAKLEDSAVYLCASSLPLVRGSSYNEQFFGPGTRLTVL.

This clonotype has ten or more counts. The rearrangement links TRBV14 to TRBJ2-7, with D uncertain. Germline CDR1 SGHDN, CDR2 FVKESK. CDR3 size: 13 residues. V lost 1 base to trimming and J lost 3 bases, with 7 bases between them. DNA for the CDR3: TGTGCCAGCAGCCAAGGACGGAGCTACGAGCAGTACTTC. Translated: CASSQGRSYEQYF.

This clonotype was seen a few times. CDR3 residues: CATKRGPSGNTIYF. CDR3 sequence (DNA): TGTGCCACCAAACGGGGCCCCTCTGGAAACACCATATATTTT. The gene calls are TRBV30 and TRBJ1-3; TRBD1 might be the D (5 bases). Germline V gene lookup returns CDR1 GTSNPN and CDR2 SVGIG (reference sequence). Trimming left V 8 bases short and J 0 bases short, with 14 bases between. CDR3 size: 14 residues.

This clonotype was counted ten times or more. The chain combines TRBV12-3 or TRBV12-4 with TRBJ1-1; no clear D. The CDR3 length is 13 residues. Trimming left V 5 bases short and J 6 bases short, with 13 bases between. The CDR3 protein is CASSRSSRPEAFF. CDR3 coding DNA: TGTGCCAGCAGTCGAAGCTCCAGACCTGAAGCTTTCTTT.

This clonotype came up a few times. The rearrangement links TRBV7-9 to TRBJ2-5; 8 bases map to TRBD1. Germline CDR1 reads SEHNR; CDR2 reads FQNEAQ (reference sequence). The CDR3 is made up of 15 amino acids. Losses at the gene ends were 2 bases for V and 5 bases for J; bases not matched to a gene: 7. The CDR3 sequence is CASSLSADRAETQYF. The DNA of the CDR3 is TGTGCCAGCAGCTTATCCGCGGACAGGGCTGAGACCCAGTACTTC.

V gene TRBV28 combines with J gene TRBJ2-4; 10 nucleotides match TRBD1. CDR3 size: 15 residues. Germline loops: CDR1 MDHEN, CDR2 SYDVKM. V lost 6 bases to trimming and J lost 7 bases; unmatched junction nucleotides: 9. CDR3 coding DNA: TGTGCCAGCAGCCCACCCCGGGACAGGGGTAACATTCAGTACTTC. Amino acids: CASSPPRDRGNIQYF.

The rearrangement joins TRBV7-9 to TRBJ2-7; 11 bases agree with TRBD1. This CDR3 contains 15 residues. Trimming took 5 bases from V and 3 from J; bases not matched to a gene: 6. Germline V gene lookup returns CDR1 SEHNR and CDR2 FQNEAQ (reference sequence). The CDR3 nucleotides are TGTGCCAGCAGCCGGACAGGGGGCCAACTCTACGAGCAGTACTTC. Translated: CASSRTGGQLYEQYF.

This clonotype showed up just a few times. The CDR3 sequence is CASSVTGGGYTF. The DNA of the CDR3 is TGTGCCAGCAGTGTAACAGGGGGCGGCTACACCTTC. The rearrangement links TRBV28 to TRBJ1-2; 9 bases line up with TRBD1. CDR1 and CDR2 from the germline V gene are MDHEN and SYDVKM. The CDR3 is 12 residues long. V gave up 5 bases and J gave up 8 bases; unmatched junction bases: 3.

The J gene is TRBJ1-2, the V gene TRBV18; a weak D match, TRBD1 (6 bases). This CDR3 region has 17 residues. From germline, CDR1 is KGHSH and CDR2 LQKENI. Trimming took 2 bases from V and 8 from J, leaving 24 bases between them. Here the CDR3 reads CASSPNSGDLGYDGYTF. CDR3 DNA: TGTGCCAGCTCACCAAACTCAGGGGATCTTGGATATGACGGCTACACCTTC.

Many counts were recorded for this clonotype. The CDR3 loop reads CSARDETSQETQYF. The CDR3 DNA sequence: TGCAGTGCTAGAGATGAGACGTCTCAGGAGACCCAGTACTTC. The chain joins TRBV20-1 to TRBJ2-5, with D unresolved. CDR1 DFQATT and CDR2 SNEGSKA come from the germline V gene (reference sequence). This CDR3 spans 14 amino acids. Trimming cost V 0 bases and J 5 bases, with 13 bases left between them.

This clonotype was detected a few times. The chain has TRBV4-3 and TRBJ2-4; D is tentatively TRBD1 or TRBD2 (5 bases each). The CDR3 totals 15 residues. Germline V gives CDR1 LGHNA, CDR2 YSLEER. Trimming left V 6 bases short and J 3 bases short, with 15 bases between. This CDR3 is CASSSRDGGKNIQYF. DNA for the CDR3: TGCGCCAGCAGTTCCCGGGACGGTGGCAAAAACATTCAGTACTTC.

The V and J genes are TRBV4-3 and TRBJ2-6, with D maybe TRBD2 (7 bases). Germline CDR1 is LGHNA and CDR2 is YSLEER. The ends were cut back, 4 bases at V and 1 base at J, with 14 bases in the middle. This CDR3 has 17 residues. DNA for the CDR3: TGCGCCAGCAGCCTTAGGGGGGAGGGTTCTGGGGCCAACGTCCTGACTTTC. The encoded protein is CASSLRGEGSGANVLTF.

This clonotype was detected only a few times. The chain joins TRBV12-3 or TRBV12-4 to TRBJ1-1; possibly TRBD1 for D (6 bases). Trimming cost V 7 bases and J 0 bases, with 15 bases left between them. CDR3 size: 15 residues. The CDR3 reads CASTEQGTLNTEAFF. CDR3 bases: TGTGCCAGCACCGAACAGGGAACTTTGAACACTGAAGCTTTCTTT.

This clonotype was seen at least ten times. The CDR3: CASSPGLGQNEQFF. The CDR3 coding sequence is TGTGCCAGCAGCCCGGGACTAGGACAGAATGAGCAGTTCTTC. This chain links TRBV9 with TRBJ2-1; TRBD2 matches at 8 bases. Germline V CDR1 and CDR2: SGDLS, YYNGEE. The CDR3 covers 14 residues. V was pared by 4 bases and J by 7 bases, with 7 bases of the junction left unmatched.

This chain uses TRBV30 with TRBJ2-3, with TRBD1 matching over 9 bases. Germline V gene lookup returns CDR1 GTSNPN and CDR2 SVGIG (reference sequence). Trimming at V came to 2 bases and at J to 4 bases, leaving 13 bases not matched to a gene. The CDR3 runs to 17 residues. CDR3 sequence: CAWSPFRGTGYSDTQYF. CDR3 bases: TGTGCCTGGAGTCCCTTTAGGGGGACAGGGTATTCAGATACGCAGTATTTT.

The J gene is TRBJ2-5, the V gene TRBV20-1, with 9 bases matching TRBD2. After removal of 6 bases from V and 7 bases from J, the junction contained 18 bases not matched to a gene. The CDR3 is made up of 16 amino acids. CDR1 DFQATT and CDR2 SNEGSKA come from the germline V gene (reference sequence). CDR3 nucleotides: TGCAGTGCCCCGGAGGGGGCTAGCGGGACCGAAGTGACCCAGTACTTC. Translation gives CSAPEGASGTEVTQYF.

The chain has TRBV7-9 and TRBJ2-3; no clear D gene. V lost 1 base to trimming and J lost 2 bases, with 10 bases between them. In germline, CDR1 is SEHNR, CDR2 FQNEAQ (reference sequence). This CDR3 contains 15 residues. This CDR3 reads CASSLGATDTDTQYF. CDR3 DNA: TGTGCCAGCAGCTTAGGAGCGACCGACACAGATACGCAGTATTTT. The variable domain in full, completed from reference TRBV7-9 and TRBJ2-3, reads DTGVSQNPRHKITKRGQNVTFRCDPISEHNRLYWYRQTLGQGPEFLTYFQNEAQLEKSRLLSDRFSAERPKGSFSTLEIQRTEQGDSAMYLCASSLGATDTDTQYFGPGTRLTVL.

This clonotype was seen a few times. The chain employs TRBV20-1 and TRBJ2-1, with 10 bases that match TRBD2. Per germline, CDR1 DFQATT and CDR2 SNEGSKA (reference sequence). The CDR3 contains 15 residues. The trim removed 5 bases at V and 2 bases at J, leaving 6 bases unmatched. This CDR3 is CSAGTSGVPYNEQFF. CDR3 DNA sequence: TGCAGTGCTGGCACTAGCGGGGTACCCTACAATGAGCAGTTCTTC.

V gene TRBV28 combines with J gene TRBJ2-1; D is possibly TRBD1 or TRBD2 (7 bases each). V was trimmed by 6 bases and J by 8 bases, leaving 11 bases between them. Germline V gene data show CDR1 as MDHEN and CDR2 as SYDVKM. The length of the CDR3 is 12 residues. The CDR3 here is CASRGRGHEQFF. In DNA, the CDR3 is TGTGCCAGCAGGGGGAGGGGGCATGAGCAGTTCTTC.

The rearrangement joins TRBV7-2 to TRBJ2-1; 7 bases line up with TRBD1. V shed 2 bases, J shed 2 bases, and the junction held 3 bases outside the gene matches. Per germline, CDR1 SGHTA and CDR2 FQGNSA. This CDR3 comprises 15 residues. The CDR3 DNA reads TGTGCCAGCAGCTTACAGCAGGGGGCCTACAATGAGCAGTTCTTC. The encoded protein is CASSLQQGAYNEQFF.

In its sample, this clonotype was seen a few times. The rearrangement links TRBV28 to TRBJ1-6; 7 nucleotides match TRBD1. This CDR3 has 13 residues. Germline CDR1 and CDR2: MDHEN and SYDVKM. V shed 10 bases, J shed 10 bases, and the junction held 10 bases outside the gene matches. The CDR3 nucleotides read TGTGCCACAGTCTTACAGGGGACATCACCCCTCCACTTT. Its protein is CATVLQGTSPLHF. Filled out from reference TRBV28 and TRBJ1-6, the complete variable domain reads DVKVTQSSRYLVKRTGEKVFLECVQDMDHENMFWYRQDPGLGLRLIYFSYDVKMKEKGDIPEGYSVSREKKERFSLILESASTNQTSMYLCATVLQGTSPLHFGNGTRLTVT.

This clonotype was seen once. The rearrangement links TRBV5-4 to TRBJ2-7; no reliable D call. Per germline, CDR1 SGHNT and CDR2 YYREEE (reference sequence). Trimming shortened V by 0 bases and J by 4 bases, and 14 bases separated the two germline ends. The CDR3 is made up of 15 amino acids. The CDR3 nucleotides are TGTGCCAGCAGCTTGGGGCTAGAATCCCCTTACGAGCAGTACTTC. Translated, it gives CASSLGLESPYEQYF.

In its sample, this clonotype was seen a few times. The V call is TRBV7-2, the J call TRBJ2-5; perhaps TRBD2 as D (7 bases). V was clipped by 2 bases and J by 13 bases, with 20 bases between them. CDR3 length: 14 residues. Germline V gene sequence: CDR1 SGHTA, CDR2 FQGNSA. The CDR3 region has the DNA TGTGCCAGCAGCTTATCCGAGGGGGGGCCGGTTCTGTACTTC. Its protein is CASSLSEGGPVLYF.

This clonotype was seen a few times. V is TRBV15 and J is TRBJ2-1, with 11 bases lining up with TRBD2. J gave up 5 bases and V 2 bases, and 8 bases lay outside the gene matches. CDR1 is LNHNV and CDR2 is YYDKDF in the germline V gene (reference sequence). The CDR3 contains 17 residues. The CDR3 sequence: CATSRPKLAGADNEQFF. The CDR3 nucleotides are TGTGCCACCAGCAGACCCAAACTAGCGGGAGCAGACAATGAGCAGTTCTTC.

This clonotype was picked up a small number of times. In DNA form, the CDR3 reads TGTGCCAGCAGGAGCAGGACTAGCGGGATCACAGATACGCAGTATTTT. Translated: CASRSRTSGITDTQYF. The gene calls are TRBV6-1 and TRBJ2-3; 12 bases are a match to TRBD2. V shed 6 bases and J 2 bases; nucleotides not matched to a gene: 6. CDR3 length: 16 residues. The germline gives CDR1 MNHNS, CDR2 SASEGT.

V and J are TRBV5-5 and TRBJ2-5, with D maybe TRBD1 (6 bases). Germline assignment: CDR1 SGHKS and CDR2 YYEKEE (reference sequence). With 4 bases removed from V and 3 bases from J, the gap between germline ends came to 16 bases. The CDR3 has 15 amino acids. The chain's CDR3 is CASSLGNRVKETQYF. The CDR3 region has the DNA TGTGCCAGCAGCCTCGGGAACAGGGTAAAAGAGACCCAGTACTTC.

With respect to this clonotype: A much larger clone lies a single base off, so this may be a read error. This rearrangement joins TRBV5-1 to TRBJ2-1, with a tentative D call TRBD1 (6 bases). The V end was cut by 0 bases, the J end by 0 bases, with 7 bases between. Germline V lookup: CDR1 SGHRS, CDR2 YFSETQ. This CDR3 spans 15 amino acids. CDR3 bases: TGCGCCAGCAGCTTGGTGGACAGCTCCTACAATGAGCAGTTCTTC. Translated, it gives CASSLVDSSYNEQFF. Based on the CDR3 plus reference TRBV5-1 and TRBJ2-1, the full variable domain is KAGVTQTPRYLIKTRGQQVTLSCSPISGHRSVSWYQQTPGQGLQFLFEYFSETQRNKGNFPGRFSGRQFSNSRSEMNVSTLELGDSALYLCASSLVDSSYNEQFFGPGTRLTVL.